This entry describes one TCR beta chain. No antigen is known for it. No clone much larger than this one lies a single base away; base qualities are absent. The immunoSEQ Assay, a bias-controlled multiplex PCR, was used to amplify TCRbeta CDR3 regions from genomic DNA. On the study's bioinformatics: The number of nucleated cells in each sample was estimated from the amplification of reference gene primers within the assay. Sequence reads were collapsed and filtered to measure the absolute abundance of every unique TCRbeta CDR3 rearrangement. For each sample, productive Simpson clonality was calculated as the square root of Simpson's diversity index over productive rearrangements. In its TCRdb copy, this immuneACCESS table keeps in-frame sequences only and misses some clones. Where compared with another copy, unresolved V genes explain less than half of these, and the others have no known cause. The DNA was the basis for D and trimming; V, J and clone size are from that table. This sample is represented by under 300,000 clones; roughly 90% of them were singletons. Approximately 1% of the sample is held by the ten biggest clonotypes.

Participants in the prospective study were enrolled through a virtual design, were aged about 18 to 100 years, and lived in some 24 United States geographic areas. In the prospective study, participants were assigned to cohorts based on the clinical history participants reported in a screening survey and a study questionnaire. Recovered participants in ImmuneRACE Cohort 3 were defined by two consecutive negative NP/OP PCR tests, clearance by a healthcare professional, or resolution of symptoms. Mobile phlebotomists in the prospective study collected whole blood, serum and a nasopharyngeal or oropharyngeal swab from every participant. Additional blood draws and questionnaires over an approximately 2-month period could optionally be provided by prospective study participants. Before DNA extraction, prospective study blood samples were shipped either frozen or at room temperature. This record comes from a study of blood T cell repertoires in COVID-19 (dated by TCRdb to 2020 to 2022). About the study as a whole: Samples from collaborators originated in the United States, Italy and Spain and spanned both the acute and convalescent phases of COVID-19. The prospective study material was composed of cDNA or gDNA derived from T cells, B-cell-depleted T cells, or PBMCs. Deeply sampled blood TCRbeta repertoires from subjects exposed to, actively infected with, or recovered from COVID-19 were included in the dataset. The repertoires were made available in a free public database intended to serve as a resource for research on the immune response to SARS-CoV-2. Samples came from the ongoing ImmuneRACE study (first 160 participants) plus 1,254 subjects from 6 global collaborators. A de-identified subject ID, COVID-19 status, age in years and sex were almost always included in the sample metadata. Where available, HLA class I and class II types were taken from metadata supplied by the sample provider and were not determined by assay-based typing.

The paper as a whole reports these results and caveats: Clinical and demographic metadata were provided uncurated, with the amount varying by source and participant.

The receptor was derived from a woman in her 30s who had recovered from COVID-19. The material sequenced was PBMCs or T cells enriched from blood (not recorded which).

In nucleotides, the sequence is TGTGCCTGGAGTGTGGGGCACGGCTACACCTTC. Its protein is CAWSVGHGYTF. The chain is encoded by TRBV30 joined to TRBJ1-2; TRBD1 is perhaps the D gene, given 5 matching bases. Counted from cysteine to phenylalanine, this CDR3 has 11 amino acids. Only CDR3 DNA remains: 33 bases, in frame from the first base. CDR1 and CDR2 (GTSNPN, SVGIG) derive from the germline V gene (reference sequence). The germline ends are 7 bases apart after V is trimmed by 0 bases and J by 8 bases.